Following are 28 T cell receptor beta chains from one sample sequenced in a study of blood T cells in healthy people across ages. With a J-beta primer mix and a sample-barcoded 5' primer, a second PCR ran about 7 to 12 cycles. One entry per CDR3 protein results from TCRdb running MiXCR on the 5' RACE reads. In the table there are fewer than 2,000,000 distinct CDR3 sequences, about 31% of which are singletons. The sample taken for sequencing was blood. The receptors here all came from a woman under 40 in good health.

This chain connects TRBV10-1 to TRBJ2-1, with 10 positions matching TRBD2. The germline V gene has CDR1 WNHNN and CDR2 SYGVQD (reference sequence). J lost 8 bases, V lost 2 bases, and 6 bases had no gene match. CDR3 length: 15 amino acids. The CDR3 bases are TGCGCCAGCAGTGAGGGGCTAGCGGGGGTCGATGAGCAGTTCTTC. Translating it yields CASSEGLAGVDEQFF.

The V gene is TRBV6-1, the J gene TRBJ2-3; possible D gene TRBD1, 6 bases. V lost 1 base to trimming and J lost 4 bases, with 12 bases between them. Germline-derived CDR1 and CDR2 are MNHNS and SASEGT. There are 15 residues in the CDR3. The CDR3 is CASSEVRGDPDTQYF. The CDR3 DNA is TGTGCCAGCAGTGAAGTCAGGGGAGACCCAGATACGCAGTATTTT.

This clonotype was found a few times. V usage is TRBV29-1 and J usage is TRBJ2-7; 8 nucleotides agree with TRBD1. CDR1 and CDR2 (germline): SQVTM, ANQGSEA. The CDR3 extends over 13 amino acids. V dropped 5 bases and J dropped 2; count of bases not matched to a gene: 5. CDR3 sequence: CSVSSGGAYEQYF. Here the CDR3 DNA reads TGCAGCGTTTCCTCAGGGGGCGCCTACGAGCAGTACTTC.

This clonotype has more than one count but fewer than ten. At one end the junction does not follow the germline gene, possibly because of a read error. The chain uses TRBV9 and TRBJ2-5; tentatively, D is TRBD2 (5 bases). This CDR3 has 16 residues. The V gene's germline CDR1 is SGDLS and CDR2 YYNGEE. The CDR3 coding sequence is TGTGCCGGCAGCGCAACCCCGGTCCTAGCCCAAGAGACCCAGTACTTC. It translates to CAGSATPVLAQETQYF.

This clonotype turned up a few times. This rearrangement joins TRBV7-2 to TRBJ2-6; D ambiguous. The CDR3 totals 16 residues. Germline V gene lookup returns CDR1 SGHTA and CDR2 FQGNSA. Trimming took off 0 bases at V and 0 bases at J, with 6 bases between the two ends. The DNA of the CDR3 is TGTGCCAGCAGCTTAGCGATCAGCTCTGGGGCCAACGTCCTGACTTTC. It is translated as CASSLAISSGANVLTF.

V gene TRBV20-1 combines with J gene TRBJ2-5, with 11 bases lining up with TRBD2. CDR1 DFQATT and CDR2 SNEGSKA come from the germline V gene (reference sequence). J gave up 5 bases and V 8 bases, and 10 bases lay outside the gene matches. The CDR3 length is 14 residues. CDR3 residues: CSPEAGLAAETQYF. The CDR3 DNA reads as TGCAGTCCCGAGGCGGGACTAGCGGCGGAGACCCAGTACTTC.

This clonotype was observed a few times. The V and J genes are TRBV27 and TRBJ2-1; TRBD2 might be the D (6 bases). The germline V gene encodes CDR1 MNHEY and CDR2 SMNVEV (reference sequence). The CDR3 contains 15 residues. With 1 base removed from V and 5 bases from J, the gap between germline ends came to 12 bases. CDR3 protein: CASSLFAGTHNEQFF. The CDR3 DNA reads TGTGCCAGCAGTTTATTTGCGGGAACCCACAATGAGCAGTTCTTC.

The J gene is TRBJ2-1, the V gene TRBV10-3, with D unresolved. The CDR3 has 15 amino acids. CDR1 and CDR2 (germline): ENHRY, SYGVKD. With 11 bases removed from V and 0 bases from J, the gap between germline ends came to 17 bases. DNA for the CDR3: TGTGCCTTCACCGACGCTAGGAGCTCCTACAATGAGCAGTTCTTC. The encoded protein is CAFTDARSSYNEQFF.

The rearrangement links TRBV20-1 to TRBJ2-7, with 10 bases matching TRBD1. Germline CDR1 is DFQATT and CDR2 is SNEGSKA (reference sequence). Trimming removed 4 bases from V and 1 base from J; junction bases left unmatched: 7. This CDR3 comprises 15 residues. CDR3 sequence reads: CSAKEGQGTSYEQYF. The CDR3 DNA follows: TGCAGTGCTAAGGAGGGACAGGGGACTTCCTACGAGCAGTACTTC.

This clonotype was picked up a small number of times. This sequence joins TRBV5-6 and TRBJ2-2, with D possibly being TRBD2 (6 bases). The germline V gene encodes CDR1 SGHDT and CDR2 YYEEEE. The ends were cut back, 4 bases at V and 6 bases at J, with 16 bases in the middle. CDR3 size: 15 residues. CDR3 in amino acids: CASSAGFSGAGELFF. The CDR3, as DNA: TGTGCCAGCAGCGCGGGATTCTCGGGGGCCGGGGAGCTGTTTTTT.

The CDR3 sequence: CASSGGHRRNTEAFF. CDR3 in DNA: TGTGCCAGCAGTGGGGGACATCGAAGAAACACTGAAGCTTTCTTT. The chain uses TRBV28 and TRBJ1-1; D possibly corresponds to TRBD1 (6 bases). The germline V and J ends were trimmed by 5 bases and 2 bases, with 15 bases remaining between them. Looked up from germline, CDR1 is MDHEN and CDR2 is SYDVKM. The CDR3 totals 15 residues.

The chain links TRBV18 to TRBJ2-5; D uncertain. TRBJ2-7 matches the DNA end more closely, so the J call is doubtful. Per the germline V gene, CDR1 is KGHSH and CDR2 is LQKENI. The CDR3 consists of 13 residues. The CDR3 DNA reads as TGTGCCAGCTCCCGTACCGAACCCCACGAGCAGTACTTC. Translating it yields CASSRTEPHEQYF.

The V and J genes are TRBV6-1 and TRBJ1-3; no clear D gene. The length of the CDR3 is 12 residues. Germline V gene lookup returns CDR1 MNHNS and CDR2 SASEGT. Trimming removed 1 base at V and 8 bases at J, with 6 bases between. The CDR3 DNA reads TGTGCCAGCAGTGAAGGGGCGTACACCATATATTTT. Translation: CASSEGAYTIYF.

This clonotype has only a few counts. A junction end diverges from the germline sequence, so it may reflect a read error. V and J are TRBV5-1 and TRBJ2-2; TRBD2 agrees at 14 bases. The CDR3 contains 17 residues. Per germline, CDR1 SGHRS and CDR2 YFSETQ. The CDR3 DNA reads as TGTGCCAGCAGCCTGGGACTAGCGGGGGCCTACACCGGGGAGCTGTTTTTT. This encodes CASSLGLAGAYTGELFF. The whole variable domain, remainder taken from reference TRBV5-1 and TRBJ2-2, is KAGVTQTPRYLIKTRGQQVTLSCSPISGHRSVSWYQQTPGQGLQFLFEYFSETQRNKGNFPGRFSGRQFSNSRSEMNVSTLELGDSALYLCASSLGLAGAYTGELFFGEGSRLTVL.

This clonotype came up a few times. The rearrangement uses TRBV5-1 and TRBJ1-1; no clear D gene. Germline V gene lookup returns CDR1 SGHRS and CDR2 YFSETQ. This CDR3 comprises 16 residues. Trimming pared 4 bases from V and 3 bases from J, leaving 19 bases between. Written as DNA, the CDR3 is TGCGCCAGCAGCCGAAACACAGCCGGAGGAGACACTGAAGCTTTCTTT. Protein: CASSRNTAGGDTEAFF.

The sample holds a few counts of this clonotype. The genes are TRBV3-1 and TRBJ2-7; tentative D call: TRBD1 (6 bases). The V end lost 1 base, the J end lost 2 bases, and 12 bases lay between the germline ends. This CDR3 region has 15 residues. From germline, CDR1 is LGHDT and CDR2 YNNKEL (reference sequence). The CDR3 nucleotides read TGTGCCAGCAGCCAAGTACAGGGACGAACCTACGAGCAGTACTTC. Protein: CASSQVQGRTYEQYF.

V gene TRBV27 combines with J gene TRBJ2-3; 8 nucleotides agree with TRBD2. Germline CDR1 and CDR2: MNHEY and SMNVEV (reference sequence). With V trimmed by 6 bases and J by 2 bases, 13 bases remained unmatched. The CDR3 runs to 17 residues. CDR3 loop: CASSPPGGAPLTDTQYF. CDR3 in DNA: TGTGCCAGCAGCCCACCCGGGGGGGCCCCGCTCACAGATACGCAGTATTTT.

The rearrangement links TRBV4-1 to TRBJ2-5, with 7 bases matching TRBD1. Losses at the gene ends were 4 bases for V and 5 bases for J; bases not matched to a gene: 7. Germline V CDR1 and CDR2: MGHRA, YSYEKL. The CDR3 consists of 14 residues. The CDR3 is CASSLGTAVETQYF. The CDR3 region has the DNA TGCGCCAGCAGCCTGGGGACAGCAGTTGAGACCCAGTACTTC.

This clonotype was picked up a small number of times. This chain uses TRBV6-1 with TRBJ2-7, with a tentative D call TRBD1 (5 bases). CDR3 length equals 13 residues. The V end was cut by 5 bases, the J end by 0 bases, with 8 bases between. Germline CDR1 MNHNS, CDR2 SASEGT. The CDR3 DNA follows: TGTGCCAGCAGTAAGCAGGGCTCCTACGAGCAGTACTTC. This codes for CASSKQGSYEQYF.

The chain couples TRBV4-2 to TRBJ2-5, with 7 bases identical to TRBD2. The last part of the DNA fits TRBJ2-7 better; the J call may be wrong. Per the germline V gene, CDR1 is LGHNA and CDR2 is YNFKEQ. The CDR3 has 15 residues. The CDR3 reads CASSQVSSGPYEQYF. CDR3 DNA sequence: TGTGCCAGCAGCCAAGTTTCTAGCGGACCATACGAGCAGTACTTC.

Only a few counts were recorded for this clonotype. The chain carries TRBV24-1 and TRBJ1-2, with 8 positions matching TRBD1. The CDR3 is 12 residues long. V lost 12 bases and J lost 3; bases outside the gene matches: 5. Germline CDR1 KGHDR, CDR2 SFDVKD. In DNA form, the CDR3 reads TGTGCCGCCGCGACAGGGGACTATGGCTACACCTTC. Amino acids: CAAATGDYGYTF.

This clonotype was observed a single time. The chain is built from TRBV20-1 and TRBJ2-7; 9 bases match TRBD2. V shed 0 bases and J 1 base; nucleotides not matched to a gene: 10. CDR3 length equals 17 residues. CDR1 DFQATT and CDR2 SNEGSKA come from the germline V gene (reference sequence). The CDR3 sequence: CSARDPGLAGLSYEQYF. DNA of the CDR3: TGCAGTGCTAGAGATCCTGGGCTAGCGGGACTATCCTACGAGCAGTACTTC.

The chain combines TRBV7-7 with TRBJ2-5; tentatively, D is TRBD2 (6 bases). Germline V gives CDR1 SSHAT, CDR2 FNYEAQ (reference sequence). V was pared by 5 bases and J by 3 bases, with 19 bases between. The CDR3 sequence is 16 residues long. In DNA form, the CDR3 reads TGTGCCAGCAGCCGGACGATTGGCGGGAAGAAAGAGACCCAGTACTTC. It encodes CASSRTIGGKKETQYF.

With regard to this clonotype: A much larger clone is a single base away; this may be a read error. The chain combines TRBV10-3 with TRBJ2-3, with 9 bases matching TRBD1. The CDR3 runs 15 residues. Trimming at V came to 7 bases and at J to 4 bases, leaving 9 bases not matched to a gene. The V gene's germline CDR1 is ENHRY and CDR2 SYGVKD. As DNA, the CDR3 is TGTGCCATCACCGCCGGACAGGGGAACGCAGATACGCAGTATTTT. It specifies CAITAGQGNADTQYF.

The gene calls are TRBV20-1 and TRBJ2-3; D not resolved. Trimming pared 3 bases from V and 2 bases from J, leaving 9 bases between. Germline CDR1 is DFQATT and CDR2 is SNEGSKA (reference sequence). This CDR3 contains 13 residues. This chain's CDR3 is CSARDAVTDTQYF. In nucleotides, the CDR3 is TGCAGTGCTAGGGATGCTGTCACAGATACGCAGTATTTT.

Of note for this clonotype: This may come from a read error, since a much larger clone is one base off. V usage is TRBV29-1 and J usage is TRBJ2-7, with TRBD1 as a possible D gene (5 bases). Germline CDR1 and CDR2: SQVTM and ANQGSEA. V dropped 3 bases and J dropped 7 bases, with 10 bases sitting between them. The CDR3 loop spans 11 amino acids. CDR3 residues: CSVDGAGEQYF. For the CDR3, the DNA is TGCAGCGTTGATGGGGCAGGGGAGCAGTACTTC.

J is TRBJ2-1 and V is TRBV12-3 or TRBV12-4, with 7 bases fitting TRBD2. This CDR3 region has 13 residues. The junction had 4 bases not matched to a gene; V was cut back by 1 base and J by 10 bases. The CDR3: CASSLVSGAEQFF. The DNA for the CDR3 is TGTGCCAGCAGTTTAGTGAGCGGGGCCGAGCAGTTCTTC.

The chain is built from TRBV10-3 and TRBJ2-3; TRBD2 is a possible D gene (5 bases). Trimming took 3 bases from V and 2 from J, leaving 12 bases between them. The CDR3 spans 15 residues. CDR1 and CDR2 from the germline V gene are ENHRY and SYGVKD. CDR3 amino acids: CAISDLREYTDTQYF. The CDR3 DNA reads TGTGCCATCAGTGACTTGAGGGAGTACACAGATACGCAGTATTTT.